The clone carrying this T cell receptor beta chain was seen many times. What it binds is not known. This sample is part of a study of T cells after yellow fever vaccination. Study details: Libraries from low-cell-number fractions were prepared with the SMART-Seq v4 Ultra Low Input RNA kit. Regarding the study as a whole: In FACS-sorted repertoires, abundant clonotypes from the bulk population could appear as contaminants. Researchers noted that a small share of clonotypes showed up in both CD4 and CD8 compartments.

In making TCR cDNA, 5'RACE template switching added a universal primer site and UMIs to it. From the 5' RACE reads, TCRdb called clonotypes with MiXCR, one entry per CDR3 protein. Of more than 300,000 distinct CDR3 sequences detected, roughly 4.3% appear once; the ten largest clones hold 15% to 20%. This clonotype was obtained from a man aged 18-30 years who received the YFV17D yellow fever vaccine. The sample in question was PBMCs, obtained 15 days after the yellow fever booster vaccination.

DNA for the CDR3: TGTGCCAGCACCTGGGGGGAGACACCCCTCCACTTT. Translation gives CASTWGETPLHF. This chain joins TRBV28 and TRBJ1-6; the D gene is possibly TRBD1 (5 bases). The CDR3 is made up of 12 amino acids. CDR1 and CDR2 (germline): MDHEN, SYDVKM. Deletions cut 7 bases from V and 11 bases from J, with 12 bases between.